These 9 T cell receptor beta chains originate from one sample sequenced in a study of STAT3 mutations in large granular lymphocyte leukemia. Assay: immunoSEQ multiplex PCR; the TCRdb copy retains only in-frame clones and omits some. The sample holds about 5,900 clones; roughly 90% are singletons and the top ten take approximately 15%. Study results and caveats: At least one immunodominant TCR beta clonotype appeared in every T-cell large granular lymphocyte leukemia patient.

No cognate antigen is known for these TCRs. Material for sequencing was PBMCs. All receptors come from a human donor with T large granular lymphocyte leukemia. Some clones in this sample may be carry-over from other donors' samples.

This chain links TRBV9 with TRBJ2-1, with D possibly called TRBD1 or TRBD2 (5 bases each). Germline assignment: CDR1 SGDLS and CDR2 YYNGEE. This CDR3 has 17 amino acids. V lost 0 bases and J 2 bases, leaving 15 bases between the germline ends. The CDR3 protein is CASSVVEGPHPYNEQFF. CDR3 bases: TGTGCCAGCAGCGTAGTCGAGGGACCCCATCCCTACAATGAGCAGTTCTTC.

This chain uses TRBV6-5 with TRBJ2-1; 7 bases are shared with TRBD1. The V and J ends lost 6 bases and 1 base, in that order; junction bases with no gene match: 6. The length of the CDR3 is 15 residues. Per the germline V gene, CDR1 is MNHEY and CDR2 is SVGAGI. The CDR3 DNA sequence: TGTGCCAGCAGGCGACAGGGAGATTCCTACAATGAGCAGTTCTTC. Amino acids: CASRRQGDSYNEQFF.

The chain employs TRBV9 and TRBJ2-1, with 7 bases lining up with TRBD2. The CDR3 is 17 residues long. Germline V CDR1 and CDR2: SGDLS, YYNGEE. With 3 bases clipped from V and 2 bases from J, the junction kept 11 bases outside the gene matches. The CDR3 is CASSEGAGVGTYNEQFF. CDR3 nucleotide sequence: TGTGCCAGCAGCGAAGGGGCGGGAGTCGGAACCTACAATGAGCAGTTCTTC.

The CDR3 sequence: CASSLTGAWDGNQPQHF. The CDR3 nucleotides are TGTGCCAGCAGCTTGACGGGTGCTTGGGATGGCAATCAGCCCCAGCATTTT. The chain employs TRBV5-6 and TRBJ1-5; D remains unclear. V gave up 1 base and J gave up 2 bases, with 16 bases separating them. There are 17 residues in the CDR3. CDR1 and CDR2 from the germline V gene are SGHDT and YYEEEE. Together with reference TRBV5-6 and TRBJ1-5, the CDR3 gives the full variable domain: DAGVTQSPTHLIKTRGQQVTLRCSPKSGHDTVSWYQQALGQGPQFIFQYYEEEERQRGNFPDRFSGHQFPNYSSELNVNALLLGDSALYLCASSLTGAWDGNQPQHFGDGTRLSIL.

The CDR3 loop is CASSPSGGGYEQYF. Here the CDR3 DNA reads TGTGCCAGCAGTCCCTCGGGAGGGGGCTACGAGCAGTACTTC. The chain recombines TRBV27 with TRBJ2-7, with TRBD2 matching over 8 bases. The CDR3 contains 14 residues. The ends lost 5 bases at V and 3 bases at J; junction bases unmatched: 6. Germline V CDR1 and CDR2: MNHEY, SMNVEV (reference sequence).

V is TRBV10-3 and J is TRBJ2-2; D is possibly TRBD1 (5 bases). Germline-derived CDR1 and CDR2 are ENHRY and SYGVKD. The CDR3 runs to 15 residues. Trimming took off 4 bases at V and 0 bases at J, with 9 bases between the two ends. CDR3 DNA: TGTGCCATCAGTGGAGACAGAGCGAACACCGGGGAGCTGTTTTTT. Protein: CAISGDRANTGELFF.

Here the CDR3 DNA reads TGTGCCAGCAGCTTAGCAGGGACTAGGAGGGATACGCAGTATTTT. Its translation: CASSLAGTRRDTQYF. The rearrangement joins TRBV7-2 to TRBJ2-3; 8 bases are shared with TRBD2. This CDR3 region has 15 residues. Per germline, CDR1 SGHTA and CDR2 FQGNSA. Germline trimming cut 0 bases from V and 6 bases from J; bases unmatched to any gene: 5.

V and J are TRBV19 and TRBJ1-1; D is uncertain. V shed 5 bases and J shed 1 base, with 17 bases lying between them. Germline V lookup: CDR1 LNHDA, CDR2 SQIVND (reference sequence). This CDR3 is 16 amino acids long. The DNA for the CDR3 is TGTGCCAGTAGTCCCCGACATAGTTCCAGGAACACTGAAGCTTTCTTT. As protein: CASSPRHSSRNTEAFF.

The chain's CDR3 is CASSPLLAGGFADTQYF. CDR3 sequence (DNA): TGTGCCAGCTCACCACTACTAGCGGGAGGTTTCGCAGATACGCAGTATTTT. The chain is built from TRBV18 and TRBJ2-3; 12 bases agree with TRBD2. Germline CDR1 reads KGHSH; CDR2 reads LQKENI. The CDR3 contains 17 residues. V shed 1 base and J 4 bases; nucleotides not matched to a gene: 6.